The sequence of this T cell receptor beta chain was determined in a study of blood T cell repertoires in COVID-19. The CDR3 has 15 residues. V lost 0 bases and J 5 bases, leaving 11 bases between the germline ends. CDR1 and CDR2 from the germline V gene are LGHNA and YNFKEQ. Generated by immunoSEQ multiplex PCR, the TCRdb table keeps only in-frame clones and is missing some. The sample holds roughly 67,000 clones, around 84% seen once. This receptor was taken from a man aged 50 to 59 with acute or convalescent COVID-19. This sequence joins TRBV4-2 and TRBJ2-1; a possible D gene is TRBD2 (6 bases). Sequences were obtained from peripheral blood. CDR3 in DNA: TGTGCCAGCAGCCAAGAATGGGACTCTCACAATGAGCAGTTCTTC. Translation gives CASSQEWDSHNEQFF.